Shown below are 10 T cell receptor beta chains from a single sample sequenced in a study of T-cell reconstitution after alpha-beta-depleted transplantation in children. Using unique molecular identifiers, the investigators prepared the TCRbeta library. TCRdb reprocessed the PCR reads via MiXCR and lists one record per CDR3 protein. There are around 530,000 distinct CDR3 sequences in the sample; approximately 32% occur only once, and approximately 2.3% lies in the top ten. Material: PBMCs from the stem cell graft donor, obtained from the stem cell graft. The receptors derive from a human donor who donated a stem cell graft to a child with aplastic anemia.

V is TRBV4-3 and J is TRBJ1-3, with D possibly TRBD1 on 5 matching bases. The CDR3 sequence is 17 residues long. The germline CDR1 and CDR2 sequences are LGHNA and YSLEER. Trimming stripped 4 bases from V and 3 bases from J, with 19 bases between. The CDR3 DNA reads as TGCGCCAGCAGCCCAGGGAGGTCGGGGATTATTGGAAACACCATATATTTT. Translation: CASSPGRSGIIGNTIYF.

The rearrangement joins TRBV7-2 to TRBJ1-1; no clear D gene. CDR3 size: 15 residues. V lost 0 bases and J lost 4, with 12 bases in between. Germline V lookup: CDR1 SGHTA, CDR2 FQGNSA. CDR3 protein: CASSLAVRGTTEAFF. DNA of the CDR3: TGTGCCAGCAGCTTAGCGGTAAGAGGTACCACTGAAGCTTTCTTT.

The V gene is TRBV18, the J gene TRBJ1-1, with TRBD1 matching over 9 bases. J lost 7 bases, V lost 6 bases, and 15 bases had no gene match. The CDR3 runs 16 residues. Germline V gene lookup returns CDR1 KGHSH and CDR2 LQKENI. The CDR3, as DNA: TGTGCCAGCTCCCGCCCGAGACAGGGGGTTCAGAGTGAAGCTTTCTTT. It is translated as CASSRPRQGVQSEAFF.

This clonotype was found once. The genes are TRBV12-2 and TRBJ2-7. TRBV12-2 represents a pseudogene. The CDR3 length is 17 residues. The CDR3 protein is CASRLDGTRQGFHEQYF. CDR3 sequence (DNA): TGTGCAAGTCGCTTAGACGGCACCAGACAGGGGTTCCACGAGCAGTACTTC.

The sample holds a few counts of this clonotype. The chain joins TRBV20-1 to TRBJ1-2; no reliable D call. The V end lost 3 bases, the J end lost 6 bases, and 17 bases lay between the germline ends. CDR1 is DFQATT and CDR2 is SNEGSKA in the germline V gene (reference sequence). There are 14 residues in the CDR3. The CDR3 DNA reads TGCAGTGCTAGTACGACTGGGGATATCGATGGCTACACCTTC. As protein: CSASTTGDIDGYTF.

This clonotype has only a few counts. The chain joins TRBV29-1 to TRBJ1-1; 10 bases are a match to TRBD1. Per germline, CDR1 SQVTM and CDR2 ANQGSEA. The CDR3 length is 15 residues. V dropped 0 bases and J dropped 9; count of bases not matched to a gene: 10. The DNA for the CDR3 is TGCAGCGTTGAAGATCGCCCCGGGACAGGGGCTCAAGCTTTCTTT. This encodes CSVEDRPGTGAQAFF.

This rearrangement joins TRBV7-2 to TRBJ2-5; 7 bases are shared with TRBD1. Germline-derived CDR1 and CDR2 are SGHTA and FQGNSA. V lost 5 bases to trimming and J lost 5 bases; unmatched junction nucleotides: 14. This CDR3 is 16 amino acids long. CDR3 coding DNA: TGTGCCAGCAGCCAAGGGGGCCGGAGACAATCGGAGACCCAGTACTTC. Its translation: CASSQGGRRQSETQYF.

V is TRBV29-1 and J is TRBJ2-1; D unresolved. CDR1 and CDR2 from the germline V gene are SQVTM and ANQGSEA. The CDR3 spans 17 residues. Trimming cost V 3 bases and J 9 bases, with 27 bases left between them. CDR3 bases: TGCAGCGTTGACTCGTCCAACGGAGACACCCCATTTGGTGAGCAGTTCTTC. Its translation: CSVDSSNGDTPFGEQFF.

The chain employs TRBV30 and TRBJ2-4, with D hard to call. The CDR3 totals 11 residues. V was pared by 1 base and J by 2 bases, with 0 bases between. Germline CDR1 reads GTSNPN; CDR2 reads SVGIG (reference sequence). The CDR3 bases are TGTGCCTGGAGTGCCAAAAACATTCAGTACTTC. Amino acid sequence: CAWSAKNIQYF.

The chain recombines TRBV19 with TRBJ1-2; D gene uncertain. The V and J ends lost 2 bases and 2 bases respectively, with 3 bases between them. CDR3 length: 12 amino acids. Per the germline V gene, CDR1 is LNHDA and CDR2 is SQIVND (reference sequence). The CDR3 region is CASSIQNYGYTF. CDR3 nucleotide sequence: TGTGCCAGTAGTATACAGAACTATGGCTACACCTTC.